This is a list of T cell receptor beta chains from one sample in a study of cytomegalovirus exposure and HLA in healthy donors. This table comes from immunoSEQ multiplex PCR, and its TCRdb copy is limited to in-frame clones, with some not included. The sample holds 110,000 or so clones, around 77% seen once. The sample comprised PBMCs. All receptors come from a man aged 35 to 55 in good health and CMV-seropositive. CDR3s include the opening cysteine and the closing phenylalanine or tryptophan. Each record gives: clone size, D gene, V gene, J gene, CDR3 DNA, CDR3 protein. D genes are given only for firm matches. Expanded clones are given a class, and other clones once, few, many or no size at all.

-	TRBD1	TRBV7-6	TRBJ2-7	TGTGCCAGCAGCCCCTTACCTCGAGACAGGGGTGGTTACGAGCAGTACTTC	CASSPLPRDRGGYEQYF
-	-	TRBV7-2	TRBJ1-2	TGTGCCAGCAGCTGGTCAAGCTCTCACTATGGCTACACCTTC	CASSWSSSHYGYTF
-	-	TRBV5-6	TRBJ1-1	TGTGCCAGCAGCTTGTCCCCGATAGGGGGGAACACTGAAGCTTTCTTT	CASSLSPIGGNTEAFF
-	-	TRBV11-3	TRBJ1-2	TGTGCCAGCAGTAAAGAGGGCGGCTATGGCTACACCTTC	CASSKEGGYGYTF
few	-	TRBV2	TRBJ1-2	TGTGCCAGCAGTGAATGGCGGGGGCCCCTCTTC	CASSEWRGPLF
-	TRBD1	TRBV9	TRBJ1-5	TGTGCCAGCAGTTTAGGGGACAGGGTCTCAAATAGCAATCAGCCCCAGCATTTT	CASSLGDRVSNSNQPQHF
-	TRBD1	TRBV27	TRBJ2-7	TGTGCCAGCAGCCAAGCGACAGGGTACAACGAGCAGTACTTC	CASSQATGYNEQYF
-	TRBD1	TRBV6-5	TRBJ1-2	TGTGCCGTAGGGACAGTAGTGGCTGGCTACACCTTC	CAVGTVVAGYTF
-	TRBD1	TRBV28	TRBJ1-2	TGTGCCAGCAGACCTCTAAGGGGACAGCATTCGGGTGACACCTTC	CASRPLRGQHSGDTF
-	-	TRBV13	TRBJ2-7	TGTGCCAGCAGGTTCACAGGGTCCCCGTACGAGCAGTACTTC	CASRFTGSPYEQYF
-	-	TRBV27	TRBJ2-7	TGTGCCAGCAGTTTGGGGCAGGGTCCCTACGAGCAGTACTTC	CASSLGQGPYEQYF
once	-	TRBV15	TRBJ1-1	TGTGCCACCAGCAGAGATGGGGAGGGTTGGGCCACTGAAGCTTTCTTT	CATSRDGEGWATEAFF
-	TRBD2	TRBV7-2	TRBJ2-7	TGTGCCAGCAGCTTAAGAGCGGGGGGAATGCACGAGCAGTACTTC	CASSLRAGGMHEQYF
-	TRBD1	TRBV6-6	TRBJ1-3	TGTGCCAGCAGCGGACAGGCGGCTGGAAACACCGTATATTTT	CASSGQAAGNTVYF
few	-	TRBV19	TRBJ1-4	TGTGCCAGTAGATCGGGGTTGATTGAAAAACTGTTTTTT	CASRSGLIEKLFF
-	-	TRBV28	TRBJ1-4	TGTGCCACTGGAGGAGGGGTTTCTCCTAATGAAAAACTGTTTTTT	CATGGGVSPNEKLFF
-	TRBD1	TRBV4-3	TRBJ2-7	TGCGCCAGCAGCCAAGACGGTTTCTTGAGACAGGGGGCGGGCGAGCAGTACTTC	CASSQDGFLRQGAGEQYF
-	TRBD2	TRBV7-6	TRBJ2-5	TGTGCCAGCAGCGCTCGGGGGGGCCCGGAGACCCAGTACTTC	CASSARGGPETQYF
-	-	TRBV10-3	TRBJ2-3	TGTGCCATCAGTAGGGGCAGGGGTAGCACAGATACGCAGTATTTT	CAISRGRGSTDTQYF
-	-	TRBV5-6	TRBJ1-3	TGTGCCAGCAGCTTGGCCAGGACACGGAGCCTCTCTGGAAACACCATATATTTT	CASSLARTRSLSGNTIYF
-	-	TRBV7-2	TRBJ2-3	TGTGCCAGCAGCTTAGCGGGGGGGCTTTCGGATACGCAGTATTTT	CASSLAGGLSDTQYF
-	TRBD1	TRBV28	TRBJ1-4	TGTGCCAGCAGGCCGACAGGGATCACGACTGAAAAACTGTTTTTT	CASRPTGITTEKLFF
few	TRBD2	TRBV11-2	TRBJ2-1	TGTGCCAGCAGCCTGACTAGCGGGGGACATGAGCAGTTCTTC	CASSLTSGGHEQFF
few	TRBD1	TRBV10-2	TRBJ1-5	TGCGCCAGCAGCCCGGGACAGAGAGATCAGCCCCAGCATTTT	CASSPGQRDQPQHF
-	TRBD2	TRBV6-1	TRBJ2-3	TGTGCCAGCACTGGCCTAGCGGGGGGCACAGATACGCAGTATTTT	CASTGLAGGTDTQYF
-	-	TRBV7-7	TRBJ2-5	TGTGCTAGCAGCTTGGGCCATACCCAAGAGACCCAGTACTTC	CASSLGHTQETQYF
-	-	TRBV21-1	TRBJ2-3	TGTGCCATCCACTGTAGGGACAGAGCAACAGATACGCAGTATTTT	CAIHCRDRATDTQYF
-	TRBD1	TRBV19	TRBJ2-7	TGTGCCAGTAGTATCCGGACAGGGGAATACGAGCAGTACTTC	CASSIRTGEYEQYF
once	-	TRBV7-9	TRBJ2-1	TGTGCCAGCAGCCCCGACAGTTACAATGAGCAGTTCTTC	CASSPDSYNEQFF
-	TRBD1	TRBV9	TRBJ1-3	TGTGCCAGCAGCCTCCAGGGGGGTTACACCATATATTTT	CASSLQGGYTIYF
-	-	TRBV5-6	TRBJ2-7	TGTGCCAGCAGCTGGGGGGACAGATCCTACGAGCAGTACTTC	CASSWGDRSYEQYF
-	TRBD1	TRBV2	TRBJ2-1	TGTGCCAGCAGTCCAATGAGGGGACAGGGAATGAGGAATGAGCAGTTCTTC	CASSPMRGQGMRNEQFF
-	TRBD2	TRBV5-1	TRBJ2-7	TGCGCCAGCAGCCTGGGACTAGAGGTTGGCGAGCAGTACTTC	CASSLGLEVGEQYF
-	TRBD2	TRBV6-1	TRBJ2-3	TGTGCCAGCAGGGATCGAGCGGGGACAGATACGCAGTATTTT	CASRDRAGTDTQYF
-	TRBD1	TRBV7-9	TRBJ1-5	TGTGCCAGCAGCTTACAGGGGGCCCAGCCCCAGCATTTT	CASSLQGAQPQHF
-	-	TRBV10-3	TRBJ2-5	TGTGCCATCAGTGAGTCGAGCCTCCCCCAGTACTTC	CAISESSLPQYF
-	TRBD2	TRBV29-1	TRBJ2-1	TGCAAAGCGGCCGGGGGGGCAAATGAGCAGTTCTTC	CKAAGGANEQFF
-	TRBD2	TRBV5-4	TRBJ2-7	TGTGCCAGCAGCTCAGGGACTAGCGCAGCCTACGAGCAGTACTTC	CASSSGTSAAYEQYF
-	-	TRBV11-2	TRBJ1-2	TGTGCCAGCAGCTTTAACAGTCCCTCCTATGGCTACACCTTC	CASSFNSPSYGYTF
-	TRBD1	TRBV6-6	TRBJ1-6	TGTGCCAGCAGTACGGGACAGAACGATAATTCACCCCTCCACTTT	CASSTGQNDNSPLHF
-	TRBD1	TRBV7-8	TRBJ1-4	TGTGCCAGCAGCTTGAATAACCCGAGGGGGCGCGGTGAAAAACTGTTTTTT	CASSLNNPRGRGEKLFF
-	-	TRBV29-1	TRBJ2-7	TGCAGCGTTGAAGGGCCCCCAGACAGGCCTTCCTACGAGCAGTACTTC	CSVEGPPDRPSYEQYF
-	TRBD1	TRBV12-5	TRBJ2-5	TGTGCTAGTGGTGACAGGGGACAAGAGACCCAGTACTTC	CASGDRGQETQYF
-	-	TRBV1	TRBJ1-2	TGCACCAGCAGCCAAAGACAGGGCGGCTATGGCTACACCTTC	CTSSQRQGGYGYTF
-	TRBD1	TRBV19	TRBJ2-5	TGTGCCAGTAGCCCCCAAAAGACAGGGCGGGAGACCCAGTACTTC	CASSPQKTGRETQYF
-	-	TRBV7-8	TRBJ1-6	TGTGCCAGCAGCTTAGTTTTAAGGGGGAATTCACCCCTCCACTTT	CASSLVLRGNSPLHF
-	-	TRBV28	TRBJ2-1	TGTGCCAGCAGTCCCAAATACCGACTAGTGAGCGATGAGCAGTTCTTC	CASSPKYRLVSDEQFF